Sequencing of this TCR beta chain was carried out in a study of shared clonotypes between healthy human individuals. Overall study: Donor ages ranged 18 to 49 years: a couple of women, a few men. Findings and limits, study-wide: Specimens sampled were limited to blood, with tissue repertoires likely differing.

Unsorted PBMC DNA was run through sequencing on ten immunoSEQ deep assay plates. Per the study methods: From ImmunoSEQ came sequences covering only the junction and carrying no quality scores, so filtering differed. Using immunoSEQ multiplex PCR, the repertoire was profiled, and TCRdb retains in-frame clones only, with some absent. That table is the source of V, J and clone size, and D and trimming were worked out from the DNA. The sample lists about 520,000 clones; 70% to 85% were seen once. CDR1 and CDR2 from the germline V gene are MNHNY and SVGAGI (reference sequence). V was trimmed by 2 bases and J by 2 bases, leaving 6 bases between them. The CDR3 covers 13 residues. On this clone: Antigen specificity is unknown.

The chain employs TRBV6-6 and TRBJ1-1, with D maybe TRBD1 (5 bases). This TCR was recovered from a middle-aged woman in good health. Some clones in this sample may be carry-over from other donors' samples. The sequenced sample consisted of PBMCs. The CDR3 nucleotides are TGTGCCAGCAGTTACAGGGGAAACACTGAAGCTTTCTTT. Protein product: CASSYRGNTEAFF.